The rows below give T cell receptor beta chains drawn from one sample of a study of neurological immune-mediated disorders. TCRdb processed the 5' RACE reads anew with MiXCR; each CDR3 protein has one entry. The sample holds about 15,000 distinct CDR3 sequences, around 3.4% seen once. The sequencing sample was made of CD8+ T cells from blood. Receptors were obtained from a woman between 40 and 55 years old in good health. The CDR3 runs from the conserved cysteine through the conserved F or W. A D gene is named only where the DNA matches it firmly. Rows may omit the clone size; those that give it use once, few, many or a size class.

TRBV7-8	TRBJ2-5	TRBD1	many	CASSYVTGGVGQETQYF	TGTGCCAGCAGCTACGTGACAGGGGGAGTCGGTCAAGAGACCCAGTACTTC
TRBV5-1	TRBJ1-1	-	many	CASSLTQGRAFF	TGCGCCAGCAGCTTGACCCAGGGTCGGGCTTTCTTT
TRBV10-3	TRBJ2-5	-	many	CAISELSAGETQYF	TGTGCCATCAGTGAGTTATCCGCGGGGGAGACCCAGTACTTC
TRBV10-3	TRBJ2-5	-	many	CAIKRAGKETQYF	TGTGCCATTAAAAGGGCCGGCAAAGAGACCCAGTACTTC
TRBV5-5	TRBJ2-1	-	many	CASSLENLLREQFF	TGTGCCAGCAGCCTCGAGAATCTCCTACGTGAGCAGTTCTTC
TRBV5-1	TRBJ2-5	TRBD1	many	CASSSRDRPQETQYF	TGCGCCAGCAGCTCCCGGGACAGACCCCAAGAGACCCAGTACTTC
TRBV7-8	TRBJ1-1	-	many	CASSRGGTEAFF	TGTGCCAGCAGCCGGGGGGGGACTGAAGCTTTCTTT
TRBV4-1	TRBJ2-1	-	many	CASSHGQHNEQFF	TGCGCCAGCAGCCACGGACAGCACAATGAGCAGTTCTTC
TRBV3-1	TRBJ2-7	-	-	CASSQDIFRGQYF	TGTGCCAGCAGCCAAGATATATTCAGGGGGCAGTACTTC
TRBV6-4	TRBJ2-3	TRBD2	many	CASSALAGSTDTQYF	TGTGCCAGCAGTGCTCTAGCGGGAAGCACAGATACGCAGTATTTT
TRBV28	TRBJ2-3	TRBD2	many	CASSPAREADTQYF	TGTGCCAGCAGTCCCGCGCGGGAGGCAGATACGCAGTATTTT
TRBV7-3	TRBJ2-1	-	many	CASSLRIGGGFDNEQFF	TGTGCCAGCAGCTTACGCATAGGAGGGGGATTCGACAATGAGCAGTTCTTC
TRBV12-3/TRBV12-4	TRBJ2-1	TRBD2	many	CASSSTSGRDSSYNEQFF	TGTGCCAGCAGCTCAACTAGCGGGAGAGACAGCTCCTACAATGAGCAGTTCTTC
TRBV3-1	TRBJ1-6	-	many	CASSPGQSSYNSPLHF	TGTGCCAGCAGCCCCGGACAAAGCTCCTATAATTCACCCCTCCACTTT
TRBV20-1	TRBJ2-7	TRBD1	many	CSALQGYEQYF	TGCAGTGCTCTACAGGGGTACGAGCAGTACTTC
TRBV9	TRBJ2-1	TRBD2	many	CASSVSGGLAGWYEQFF	TGTGCCAGCAGCGTCTCCGGGGGACTAGCGGGTTGGTATGAGCAGTTCTTC
TRBV20-1	TRBJ2-7	TRBD2	many	CSASLAGDVYEQYF	TGCAGTGCTAGCCTAGCGGGAGATGTTTACGAGCAGTACTTC
TRBV18	TRBJ2-7	TRBD1	many	CASSPGQGYYEQYF	TGTGCCAGCTCACCGGGACAGGGCTACTACGAGCAGTACTTC
TRBV4-1	TRBJ1-5	-	many	CASSPGTPHSNQPQHF	TGCGCCAGCAGCCCCGGGACACCCCATAGCAATCAGCCCCAGCATTTT
TRBV20-1	TRBJ2-2	-	medium-sized	CSAREGEAGELFF	TGCAGTGCCCGCGAGGGCGAGGCCGGGGAGCTGTTTTTT
TRBV29-1	TRBJ1-6	-	many	CSVGGWNSPLHF	TGCAGCGTTGGGGGTTGGAATTCACCCCTCCACTTT
TRBV5-5	TRBJ2-7	-	many	CASSLRFTLYEQYF	TGTGCCAGCAGCTTGAGATTCACCCTTTACGAGCAGTACTTC